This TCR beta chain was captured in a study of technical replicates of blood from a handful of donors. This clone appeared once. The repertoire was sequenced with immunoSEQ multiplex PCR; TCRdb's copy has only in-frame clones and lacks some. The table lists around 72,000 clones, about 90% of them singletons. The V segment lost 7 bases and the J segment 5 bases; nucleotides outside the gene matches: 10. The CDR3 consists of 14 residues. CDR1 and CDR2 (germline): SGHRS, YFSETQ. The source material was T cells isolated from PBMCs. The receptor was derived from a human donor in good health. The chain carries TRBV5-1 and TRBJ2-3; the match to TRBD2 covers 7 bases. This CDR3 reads CASAEGGQVDTQYF. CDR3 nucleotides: TGCGCCAGCGCGGAGGGAGGGCAGGTAGATACGCAGTATTTT.